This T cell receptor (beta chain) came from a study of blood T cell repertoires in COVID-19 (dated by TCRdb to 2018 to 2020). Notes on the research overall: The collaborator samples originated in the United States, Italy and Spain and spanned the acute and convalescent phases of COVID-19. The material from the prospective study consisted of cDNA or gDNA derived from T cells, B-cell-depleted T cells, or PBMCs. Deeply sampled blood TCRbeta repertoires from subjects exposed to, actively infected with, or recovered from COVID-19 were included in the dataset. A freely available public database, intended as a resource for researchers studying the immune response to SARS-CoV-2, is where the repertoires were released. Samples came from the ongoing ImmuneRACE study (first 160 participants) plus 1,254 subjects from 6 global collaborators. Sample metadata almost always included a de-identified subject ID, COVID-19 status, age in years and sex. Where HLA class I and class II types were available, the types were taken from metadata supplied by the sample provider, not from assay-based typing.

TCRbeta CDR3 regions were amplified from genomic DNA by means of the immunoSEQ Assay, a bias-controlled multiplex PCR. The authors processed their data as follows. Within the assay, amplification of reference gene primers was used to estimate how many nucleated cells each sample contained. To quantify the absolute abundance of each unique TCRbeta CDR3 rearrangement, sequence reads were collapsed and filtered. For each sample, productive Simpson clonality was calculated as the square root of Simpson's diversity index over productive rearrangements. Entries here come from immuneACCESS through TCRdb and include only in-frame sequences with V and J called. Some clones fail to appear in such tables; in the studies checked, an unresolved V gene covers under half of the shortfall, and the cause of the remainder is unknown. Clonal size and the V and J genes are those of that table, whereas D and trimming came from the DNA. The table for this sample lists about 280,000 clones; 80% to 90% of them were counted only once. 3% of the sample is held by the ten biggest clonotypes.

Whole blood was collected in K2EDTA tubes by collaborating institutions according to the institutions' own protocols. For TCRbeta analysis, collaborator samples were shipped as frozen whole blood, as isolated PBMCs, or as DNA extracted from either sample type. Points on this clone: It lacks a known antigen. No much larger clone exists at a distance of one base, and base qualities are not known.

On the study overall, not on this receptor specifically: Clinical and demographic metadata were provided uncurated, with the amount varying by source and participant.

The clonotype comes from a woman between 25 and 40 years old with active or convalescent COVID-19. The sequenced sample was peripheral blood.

The nucleotide sequence is given as TGTGCCAGCAGCCCTAACGACGGGGTGTGGGGAAACACCATATATTTT. The translation is CASSPNDGVWGNTIYF. Rearrangement joined TRBV5-5 to TRBJ1-3; no D gene is confidently identified. Between the V and J ends, shortened by 4 bases and 4 bases respectively, the junction contains 18 bases. The germline V gene (reference sequence) yields SGHKS for CDR1 and YYEKEE for CDR2. CDR3 length: 16 amino acids, cysteine to phenylalanine. Only the CDR3 DNA is retained, 48 bases long and in frame from the first base.